The T cell receptor (beta chain) under discussion was sequenced for a study of neurological immune-mediated disorders. Findings and limits, study-wide: Across subjects, no CDR3 amino acid sequence appeared in expanded clones of more than one subject, a finding that suggested private repertoires in all groups.

The sample's time point: longitudinal time-point 2. Unsorted libraries were generated from 2 million PBMCs. These cells had been stored in RNAlater at -80 C. One entry per CDR3 protein results from TCRdb running MiXCR on the 5' RACE reads. The repertoire holds under 100,000 distinct CDR3 sequences, with roughly an eighth as singletons. This clonotype came up many times. What it binds is unknown. The V end lost 0 bases, the J end lost 4 bases, and 9 bases lay between the germline ends. The CDR3 sequence is 14 residues long. Germline V gene data show CDR1 as MGHRA and CDR2 as YSYEKL. The genes are TRBV4-1 and TRBJ2-5, with D unclear. Sequences were obtained from PBMCs. The sequence derives from a female donor with HTLV-1-associated myelopathy (HAM/TSP). In DNA, the CDR3 is TGCGCCAGCAGCCAAGATCCCGGTAGAGAGACCCAGTACTTC. It specifies CASSQDPGRETQYF.